This TCR beta chain was sequenced during a study of T cells expressing NK-cell markers. TCRdb re-called the 5' RACE reads; every CDR3 protein appears as one record, without DNA. The sample holds about 150,000 distinct CDR3 sequences. This CDR3 spans 12 amino acids. The V gene's germline CDR1 is SGHVS and CDR2 FQNEAQ. The sequencing input was blood T cells: a sorted CD56 or NKG2C T cell subset, CD4+ or CD8+ T cells, or bulk PBMC T cells (not recorded which). The chain links TRBV7-8 to TRBJ2-3. The sequence came from a woman aged 45-65 years in good health. The CDR3 protein is CASSLRIDTQYF.